Listed below are T cell receptor beta chains from one sample, sequenced in a study of Graves' ophthalmopathy and Graves' hyperthyroidism. TCRdb reanalysed the multiplex PCR reads using MiXCR and keeps one entry per CDR3 protein. In the table there are over a million distinct CDR3 sequences, less than 45% of which are singletons. The sequenced material came from peripheral blood or thyroid tissue (not recorded which). Receptor source: an adult man with Graves' hyperthyroidism. Both conserved end residues are part of each CDR3. Each record gives: clone size, D gene, V gene, J gene, CDR3 length, CDR3 DNA, CDR3 protein. A D gene is named only where the DNA matches it firmly. Size is omitted from some rows. Given values are once, few, many or a class for expanded clones.

size: few
D: TRBD1
V: TRBV12-3/TRBV12-4
J: TRBJ1-5
length: 15
DNA: TGTGCCAGCAGCTTTACAGGGGCGAGCAATCAGCCCCAGCATTTT
CDR3: CASSFTGASNQPQHF

size: many
D: NA
V: TRBV25-1
J: TRBJ1-3
length: 14
DNA: TGTGCCAGCGGGGGGTGGGGCTCTGGAAACACCATATATTTT
CDR3: CASGGWGSGNTIYF

size: many
D: NA
V: TRBV10-3
J: TRBJ1-2
length: 13
DNA: TGTGCCATCAGTGAGACGGGGAACTATGGCTACACCTTC
CDR3: CAISETGNYGYTF

size: NA
D: NA
V: TRBV2
J: TRBJ1-6
length: 13
DNA: TGTGCCAGCAGTGAAGGCGTACCTCAGCCCCTCCACTTT
CDR3: CASSEGVPQPLHF

size: many
D: NA
V: TRBV7-2
J: TRBJ1-1
length: 15
DNA: TGTGCCAGCAGCCCCTCGGGTGGGATGAACACTGAAGCTTTCTTT
CDR3: CASSPSGGMNTEAFF

size: few
D: NA
V: TRBV10-3
J: TRBJ1-4
length: 13
DNA: TGTGCCATCAGTCGGGACGGGAATGAAAAACTGTTTTTT
CDR3: CAISRDGNEKLFF

size: NA
D: TRBD1
V: TRBV5-6
J: TRBJ2-7
length: 14
DNA: TGTGCCAGCAGTTCCCTACAGGGGGTCGGGGAGCAGTACTTC
CDR3: CASSSLQGVGEQYF

size: many
D: TRBD1
V: TRBV5-1
J: TRBJ2-7
length: 14
DNA: TGTGCCAGCAGCCTCGGGACAGGACGCTACGAGCAGTACTTC
CDR3: CASSLGTGRYEQYF

size: NA
D: NA
V: TRBV30
J: TRBJ2-6
length: 13
DNA: TGTGCCCGGGACACCTCTGGGGCCAACGTCCTGACTTTC
CDR3: CARDTSGANVLTF

size: few
D: NA
V: TRBV7-8
J: TRBJ2-7
length: 15
DNA: TGTGCCAGTTCATCGGGACCCCAGGGATCATACGAGCAGTACTTC
CDR3: CASSSGPQGSYEQYF

size: few
D: NA
V: TRBV7-9
J: TRBJ2-2
length: 19
DNA: TGTGCCAGCAGCTCCGGGGTCCGGGTCTGGGGTTTATACACCGGGGAGCTGTTTTTT
CDR3: CASSSGVRVWGLYTGELFF

size: many
D: TRBD2
V: TRBV10-3
J: TRBJ2-2
length: 18
DNA: TGTGCCATCAGTGAAGATTACAGCGGGAGAGCGAACACCGGGGAGCTGTTTTTT
CDR3: CAISEDYSGRANTGELFF

size: NA
D: NA
V: TRBV4-1
J: TRBJ2-5
length: 14
DNA: TGCGCCAGCAGCCCCTCCAGAGACGGGGAGACCCAGTACTTC
CDR3: CASSPSRDGETQYF

size: many
D: NA
V: TRBV5-1
J: TRBJ2-6
length: 15
DNA: TGCGCCAGCAGGGGAAGTACCTCTGGGGCCAACGTCCTGACTTTC
CDR3: CASRGSTSGANVLTF

size: many
D: TRBD1
V: TRBV13
J: TRBJ1-1
length: 15
DNA: TGTGCCAGCAGCCCACTGGGACAGGGAACCACTGAAGCTTTCTTT
CDR3: CASSPLGQGTTEAFF

size: many
D: NA
V: TRBV10-3
J: TRBJ1-6
length: 13
DNA: TGTGCCAACCAGGGGACTCAGAATTCACCCCTCCACTTT
CDR3: CANQGTQNSPLHF

size: NA
D: NA
V: TRBV10-3
J: TRBJ2-6
length: 13
DNA: TGTGCCATCAGTGCGTCTGGCCGCAACGTCCTGACTTTC
CDR3: CAISASGRNVLTF

size: NA
D: TRBD1
V: TRBV7-8
J: TRBJ2-7
length: 15
DNA: TGTGCCAGCAGGTCTGGGACAGGGATGAGTGGCGAGCAGTACTTC
CDR3: CASRSGTGMSGEQYF

size: many
D: NA
V: TRBV7-2
J: TRBJ2-7
length: 15
DNA: TGTGCCAGCAGCTTAGGTCCGGGACGGCTCTACGAGCAGTACTTC
CDR3: CASSLGPGRLYEQYF

size: NA
D: TRBD1
V: TRBV5-1
J: TRBJ2-6
length: 18
DNA: TGCGCCAGCAGCTGGGACAGCGCATCATTCTCTGGGGCCAACGTCCTGACTTTC
CDR3: CASSWDSASFSGANVLTF

size: few
D: TRBD1
V: TRBV11-2
J: TRBJ2-7
length: 14
DNA: TGTGCCAGCAGCTTTGACAGGGCGGCCTACGAGCAGTACTTC
CDR3: CASSFDRAAYEQYF

size: few
D: NA
V: TRBV29-1
J: TRBJ2-3
length: 14
DNA: TGCAGCGTTGATGGGAGCAAAAGCACAGATACGCAGTATTTT
CDR3: CSVDGSKSTDTQYF

size: many
D: TRBD1
V: TRBV11-2
J: TRBJ1-1
length: 14
DNA: TGTGCCAGCAGCCCCGGGACAGGGACTCGTGAAGCTTTCTTT
CDR3: CASSPGTGTREAFF

size: once
D: NA
V: TRBV5-1
J: TRBJ2-7
length: 13
DNA: TGCGCCAGCAGATCAGGGTCTATCTACGAGCAGTACTTC
CDR3: CASRSGSIYEQYF

size: many
D: NA
V: TRBV7-9
J: TRBJ1-1
length: 13
DNA: TGTGCCAGCAGCCCGGGGGGGTCCGCTGAAGCTTTCTTT
CDR3: CASSPGGSAEAFF

size: NA
D: NA
V: TRBV7-9
J: TRBJ1-2
length: 14
DNA: TGTGCCAGCAGCAAAAGGACAGACTACTATGGCTACACCTTC
CDR3: CASSKRTDYYGYTF

size: NA
D: TRBD1
V: TRBV25-1
J: TRBJ1-1
length: 15
DNA: TGTGCCAGCAGATTCGACAGGGGGTTTGCCACTGAAGCTTTCTTT
CDR3: CASRFDRGFATEAFF

size: many
D: NA
V: TRBV29-1
J: TRBJ1-5
length: 12
DNA: TGCAGCGTTCCTTATAGCAATCAGCCCCAGCATTTT
CDR3: CSVPYSNQPQHF

size: few
D: TRBD1
V: TRBV19
J: TRBJ2-2
length: 15
DNA: TGTGCCAGTACCTCAGACAGGGGGCGTTCCGGGGAGCTGTTTTTT
CDR3: CASTSDRGRSGELFF

size: many
D: TRBD1
V: TRBV12-3/TRBV12-4
J: TRBJ1-1
length: 13
DNA: TGTGCCAGCAGTACGGTACAGGGGAGAAGGGCTTTCTTT
CDR3: CASSTVQGRRAFF

size: many
D: NA
V: TRBV19
J: TRBJ1-6
length: 14
DNA: TGTGCCAGTAGTGGGACTACAGATAATTCACCCCTCCACTTT
CDR3: CASSGTTDNSPLHF

size: many
D: NA
V: TRBV10-3
J: TRBJ1-4
length: 13
DNA: TGTGCCATCAGTGAACGGGGGAGCGAAAAACTGTTTTTT
CDR3: CAISERGSEKLFF

size: NA
D: NA
V: TRBV18
J: TRBJ1-5
length: 14
DNA: TGTGCCAGCTCGGACTCGGGGCTTAATCAGCCCCAGCATTTT
CDR3: CASSDSGLNQPQHF

size: many
D: NA
V: TRBV2
J: TRBJ2-7
length: 15
DNA: TGTGCCAGCAGTGAATCCCGGACCGGAGGGTACGAGCAGTACTTC
CDR3: CASSESRTGGYEQYF

size: many
D: NA
V: TRBV27
J: TRBJ1-6
length: 15
DNA: TGTGCCAGCAGTACCGGACAGCCTCTTAATTCACCCCTCCACTTT
CDR3: CASSTGQPLNSPLHF

size: NA
D: NA
V: TRBV14
J: TRBJ2-7
length: 16
DNA: TGTGCCAGCAGCCAAGACGGCACAATAACCTCCTACGAGCAGTACTTC
CDR3: CASSQDGTITSYEQYF

size: NA
D: NA
V: TRBV27
J: TRBJ2-7
length: 12
DNA: TGTGCCAGCGGCGACGGCGGCGCGGTGCAGTACTTC
CDR3: CASGDGGAVQYF

size: few
D: NA
V: TRBV7-2
J: TRBJ1-5
length: 14
DNA: TGTGCCAGCAAGGGGCAGGGGCCTGGATGGCCCCAGCATTTT
CDR3: CASKGQGPGWPQHF

size: NA
D: NA
V: TRBV11-2
J: TRBJ1-1
length: 15
DNA: TGTGCCAGCAGCAGAACTCAGCGGAAGAACACTGAAGCTTTCTTT
CDR3: CASSRTQRKNTEAFF

size: many
D: NA
V: TRBV7-2
J: TRBJ1-6
length: 15
DNA: TGTGCCAGCAGATCTCAGGCAATCTATAATTCACCCCTCCACTTT
CDR3: CASRSQAIYNSPLHF

size: NA
D: TRBD1
V: TRBV27
J: TRBJ1-6
length: 15
DNA: TGTGCCAGCAGTTTCTTGGGACAGGGCAATTCACCCCTCCACTTT
CDR3: CASSFLGQGNSPLHF

size: NA
D: NA
V: TRBV6-5
J: TRBJ2-7
length: 17
DNA: TGTGCCAGCAGTTACTCGGTCTTCGCTTCCGCCCCCTACGAGCAGTACTTC
CDR3: CASSYSVFASAPYEQYF

size: NA
D: NA
V: TRBV2
J: TRBJ1-5
length: 14
DNA: TGTGCCAGCAGTGGGCAGGCTAGCAATCAGCCCCAGCATTTT
CDR3: CASSGQASNQPQHF

size: NA
D: NA
V: TRBV29-1
J: TRBJ1-2
length: 14
DNA: TGCAGCGTTGAAGATAGGCCCAGGGACCCTGGCTACACCTTC
CDR3: CSVEDRPRDPGYTF

size: NA
D: TRBD1
V: TRBV7-2
J: TRBJ1-1
length: 15
DNA: TGTGCCAGCAGCTCGCAGGGGGCGGTAGGGACTGAAGCTTTCTTT
CDR3: CASSSQGAVGTEAFF

size: NA
D: NA
V: TRBV6-2/TRBV6-3
J: TRBJ2-7
length: 15
DNA: TGTGCCAGCAGTTACACTCAGGGGACCACCTACGAGCAGTACTTC
CDR3: CASSYTQGTTYEQYF